This T cell receptor (beta chain) was sequenced in a study of CD8+ T cells in alopecia areata. It was cDNA, reverse transcribed from extracted RNA, that served as the sequencing template. Assay used: immunoSEQ multiplex PCR; TCRdb lists only in-frame clones, some missing. The sample records some 150,000 clones, about 86% being singletons. As for treatment: oral pan-JAK inhibitor, 5-10 mg twice daily. A remark on this clone: What it binds is not known.

Study results and limitations: Patients shared TCRs less clearly than mice did, possibly owing to HLA.

Sequenced here: CD8+ T cells sorted from blood, sampled at week 4, from a patient treated with tofacitinib. This clonotype originated in a human donor with alopecia areata.

The CDR3 protein is CSVELGGASYEQYF. CDR3 bases: TGCAGCGTTGAACTTGGCGGAGCTTCCTACGAGCAGTACTTC. The chain uses TRBV29-1 and TRBJ2-7, with unresolved D. This CDR3 is 14 amino acids long. CDR1 SQVTM and CDR2 ANQGSEA come from the germline V gene. The germline V and J ends were trimmed by 2 bases and 1 base, with 12 bases remaining between them.